This T cell receptor (beta chain) was captured in a study of low-dose radiotherapy and immunotherapy resistance in tumors. Study-level background: Per fraction, Cohort 1 was given 0.5 Gy every 2 weeks, for a total of 6.5 Gy. TRAV and TRBV primers primed cDNA for both TCRalpha and TCRbeta.

Trimming took 6 bases from V and 3 from J, leaving 12 bases between them. Germline-derived CDR1 and CDR2 are MNHEY and SVGEGT. The CDR3 is made up of 14 amino acids. With a constant-region primer and a V-primer adapter, TCRs were subjected to about 20 PCR cycles of amplification. TCRdb ran MiXCR on the reads and lists one entry per CDR3 protein. This table holds about 46,000 distinct CDR3 sequences, approximately 12% found once. As for time point: before trial treatment. This clonotype was detected many times. This receptor was identified in a female donor with ovarian cancer. Sequenced here: PBMCs, sampled before treatment. The chain employs TRBV6-2 or TRBV6-3 and TRBJ1-5; weak D call: TRBD1 (6 bases). CDR3 nucleotides: TGTGCCAGCAGCCTCGAGGGGGTCAATCAGCCCCAGCATTTT. Translated, it gives CASSLEGVNQPQHF.